The clone carrying this TCR beta chain was seen just once. The data belong to a study of blood T cell repertoires in COVID-19. Profiling relied on immunoSEQ multiplex PCR, and the TCRdb table lists in-frame clones only, not all of them. The table shows 200,000 to 300,000 clones, with approximately 86% occurring only once. The germline V gene encodes CDR1 WSHSY and CDR2 SAAADI. CDR3 length: 16 residues. V dropped 6 bases and J dropped 1 base, with 17 bases sitting between them. The chain employs TRBV10-2 and TRBJ2-3; D not certain. What was sequenced was peripheral blood. The sequence was obtained from a man under 40 with active or convalescent COVID-19. CDR3 residues: CASSNAAQWRTDTQYF. In DNA form, the CDR3 reads TGCGCCAGCAGCAACGCCGCACAGTGGCGCACAGATACGCAGTATTTT.